This TCR beta chain was identified in a study of spatial heterogeneity in lung cancer (dated by TCRdb to between 2018 and 2020). Regarding the research as a whole: Beta-chain transcripts were consistently detected in greater numbers than alpha-chain transcripts, which likely reflected higher beta-chain transcript abundance. A strong correlation was found between TCR transcript counts in tumor regions and a T cell transcriptional module score from matched bulk RNA-seq. Nonsynonymous mutation counts, determined by whole-exome sequencing of tumor tissue, were related to features of the TCR repertoire. In non-small cell lung cancer, the study made a quantitative comparison of TCR alpha and beta repertoires among multiple tumor regions, matched nontumor lung and blood. Both alpha and beta chains were TCR-sequenced in 200 or so tumor regions, about 69 matched nontumor lung samples and over 55 PBMC samples obtained at surgery. In the raw uncorrected reads, each unique combination of TCR and UMI appeared on average more than ten times.

As to this clonotype: No cognate antigen has been identified for it. No base qualities exist here, and no much larger clone lies one base off it.

Taken from cysteine to phenylalanine, the CDR3 has 13 residues. Solely the CDR3 DNA is kept, with 39 bases framed from the first base. V loses 9 bases, J loses 7 bases, and the germline ends lie 16 bases apart. CDR1 and CDR2 are read off the germline V gene (reference sequence) as LNHNV and YYDKDF. The time point label of this sample denotes: sample taken at primary tumor resection. Donors were approximately 72 patients with early-stage, untreated non-small cell lung cancer from the lung TRACERx cohort. For TCR sequencing, whole RNA was extracted from tumor and nontumor lung tissue, or from cryopreserved PBMC samples, and no cell sorting was done. Only patients with enough RNA available from two or more tumor regions were chosen for TCR sequencing. Before being selected, tumor and adjacent nontumor lung specimens were reviewed by a lung pathologist. The full study reports these points: TCR-seq coverage of tumor T cells was estimated to be only roughly 7.5% for alpha chains and more than 11% for beta chains. The count of ubiquitous expanded TCRs correlated with the count of ubiquitous nonsynonymous mutations, and the count of regional expanded TCRs correlated with the count of regional nonsynonymous mutations. The number of expanded intratumoral alpha and beta TCRs correlated with the tumor nonsynonymous mutation count. Additional single-cell paired TCR alpha and beta sequencing was considered necessary to confirm, at a functional level, the hypothesis that regional TCRs recognize regional mutations.

To prepare the library, 5' RACE was applied. Instrument used: NextSeq 500. To allow correction of PCR and sequencing errors, the TCR library protocol tagged every TCR cDNA molecule with a unique molecular identifier. On the authors' methods: TCR identification, UMI-based error correction and CDR3 extraction were all carried out with Decombinator tools. Expanded TCRs were defined as those above a frequency of 2 per 1,000, corresponding to the top 1% of the tumor frequency distribution. Expanded tumor TCRs were classed as regional if statistically deemed absent (corrected P<0.05) from at least one tumor region, otherwise ubiquitous. Renyi diversity was calculated using the R vegan package after each repertoire was subsampled 100 times to 5,000 TCRs. To build CDR3 similarity networks, amino acid triplet string-kernel similarity was used, and CDR3s were connected when their pairwise similarity was above 0.82. TCRdb reworked the public reads: Q25 trimming with fastp, MiXCR clone assembly, productive beta chains retained. Merged by CDR3 protein, the rows form single entries marked with the most common genes and DNA. The V and J calls were determined by TCRdb, not by the authors. For this sample there are just under 5,000 distinct CDR3 sequences; around 13% appear just once. Roughly 9.1% of the sample is in the top ten clones.

The sequenced sample was lung tumor tissue, obtained at surgery. The TCR sequence derives from a female donor with early-stage non-small cell lung cancer. This chain is built from TRBV15 and TRBJ1-5, and possibly TRBD1, on 5 matching bases. The nucleotide sequence reads as follows: TGTGCCACTAGCGGTAGCTCAGGGCAGCCCCAGCATTTT. The encoded protein is CATSGSSGQPQHF.